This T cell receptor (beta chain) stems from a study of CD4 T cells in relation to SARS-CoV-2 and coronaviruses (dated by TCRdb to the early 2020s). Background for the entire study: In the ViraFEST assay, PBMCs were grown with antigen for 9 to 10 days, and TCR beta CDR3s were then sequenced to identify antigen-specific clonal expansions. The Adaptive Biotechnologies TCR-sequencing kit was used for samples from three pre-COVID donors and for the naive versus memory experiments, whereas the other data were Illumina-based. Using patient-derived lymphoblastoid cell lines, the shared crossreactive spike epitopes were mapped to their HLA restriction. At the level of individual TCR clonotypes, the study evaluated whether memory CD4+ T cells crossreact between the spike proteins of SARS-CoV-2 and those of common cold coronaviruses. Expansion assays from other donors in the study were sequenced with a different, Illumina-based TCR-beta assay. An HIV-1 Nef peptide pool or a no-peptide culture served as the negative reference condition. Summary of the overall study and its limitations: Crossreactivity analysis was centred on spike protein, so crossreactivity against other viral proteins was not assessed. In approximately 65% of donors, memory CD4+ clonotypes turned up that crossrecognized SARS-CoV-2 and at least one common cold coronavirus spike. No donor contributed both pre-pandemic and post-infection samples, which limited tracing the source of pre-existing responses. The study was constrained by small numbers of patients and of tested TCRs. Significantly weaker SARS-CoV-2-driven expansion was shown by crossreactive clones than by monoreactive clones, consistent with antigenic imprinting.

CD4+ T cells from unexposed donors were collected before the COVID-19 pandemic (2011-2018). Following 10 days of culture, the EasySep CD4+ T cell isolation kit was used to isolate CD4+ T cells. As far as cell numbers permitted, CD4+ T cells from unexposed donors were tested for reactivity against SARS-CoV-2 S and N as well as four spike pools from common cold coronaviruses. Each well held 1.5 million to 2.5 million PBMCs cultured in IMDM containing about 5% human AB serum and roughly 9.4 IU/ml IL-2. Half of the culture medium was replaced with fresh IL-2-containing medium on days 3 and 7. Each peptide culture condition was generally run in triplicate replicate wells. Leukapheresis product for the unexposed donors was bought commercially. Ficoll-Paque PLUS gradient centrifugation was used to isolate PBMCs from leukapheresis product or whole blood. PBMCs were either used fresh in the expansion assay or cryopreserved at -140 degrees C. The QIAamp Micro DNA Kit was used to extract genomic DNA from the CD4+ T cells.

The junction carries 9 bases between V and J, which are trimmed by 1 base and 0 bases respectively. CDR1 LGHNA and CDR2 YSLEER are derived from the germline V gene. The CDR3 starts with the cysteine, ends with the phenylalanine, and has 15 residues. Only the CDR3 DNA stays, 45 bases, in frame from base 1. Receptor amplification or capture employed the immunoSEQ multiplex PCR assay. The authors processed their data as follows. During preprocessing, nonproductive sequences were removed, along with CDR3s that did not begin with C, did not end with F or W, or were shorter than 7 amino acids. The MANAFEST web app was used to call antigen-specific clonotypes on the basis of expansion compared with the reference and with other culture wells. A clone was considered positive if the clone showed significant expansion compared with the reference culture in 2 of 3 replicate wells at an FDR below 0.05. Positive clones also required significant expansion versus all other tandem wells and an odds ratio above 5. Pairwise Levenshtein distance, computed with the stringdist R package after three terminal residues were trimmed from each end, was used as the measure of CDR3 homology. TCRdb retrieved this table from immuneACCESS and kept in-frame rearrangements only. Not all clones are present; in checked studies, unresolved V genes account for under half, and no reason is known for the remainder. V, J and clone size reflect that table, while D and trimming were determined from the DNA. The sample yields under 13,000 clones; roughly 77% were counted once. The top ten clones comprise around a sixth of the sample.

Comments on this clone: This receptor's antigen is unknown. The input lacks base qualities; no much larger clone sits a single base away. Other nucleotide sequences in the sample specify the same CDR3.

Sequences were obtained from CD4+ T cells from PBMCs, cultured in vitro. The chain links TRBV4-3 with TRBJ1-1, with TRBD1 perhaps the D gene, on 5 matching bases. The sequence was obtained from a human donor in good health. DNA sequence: TGCGCCAGCAGCCAAGGTGGGGGAATGAACACTGAAGCTTTCTTT. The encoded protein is CASSQGGGMNTEAFF.